This entry lists 22 T cell receptor beta chains sequenced from one sample in a study of blood T cell repertoires in COVID-19. Here immunoSEQ multiplex PCR was the method, and the copy in TCRdb shows in-frame clones only, minus some. The top ten hold roughly 6.5% of the sample, which has around 150,000 clones, approximately 80% seen once. Sequencing input: peripheral blood. These receptors all stem from a human donor in a cohort sampled during active COVID-19.

J is TRBJ1-4 and V is TRBV7-8; D perhaps matches TRBD1 (5 bases). CDR1 is SGHVS, CDR2 FQNEAQ, per germline. This CDR3 has 14 residues. Trimming pared 5 bases from V and 6 bases from J, leaving 13 bases between. CDR3 in amino acids: CASSTQGLYEKLFF. CDR3 coding DNA: TGTGCCAGCAGCACGCAGGGTCTTTATGAAAAACTGTTTTTT.

The V gene is TRBV11-3, the J gene TRBJ1-2; D call uncertain. V was cut by 2 bases and J by 4 bases, with 14 bases left in between. From germline, CDR1 is SGHNT and CDR2 YENEEA. The CDR3 has 15 residues. The CDR3 sequence: CASSLRGSQIYGYTF. CDR3 bases: TGTGCCAGCAGCTTACGAGGGTCCCAAATCTATGGCTACACCTTC.

The chain links TRBV7-9 to TRBJ2-5; 8 bases line up with TRBD2. Germline V gene data show CDR1 as SEHNR and CDR2 as FQNEAQ (reference sequence). V was pared by 2 bases and J by 3 bases, with 11 bases of the junction left unmatched. The CDR3 totals 17 residues. CDR3 loop: CASSLTPPVSGKETQYF. CDR3 sequence (DNA): TGTGCCAGCAGCTTAACCCCCCCGGTTAGCGGGAAAGAGACCCAGTACTTC.

The sample holds one count of this clone. The rearrangement links TRBV29-1 to TRBJ1-4; D perhaps matches TRBD1 (5 bases). Per the germline V gene, CDR1 is SQVTM and CDR2 is ANQGSEA. The ends were cut back, 4 bases at V and 0 bases at J, with 12 bases in the middle. This CDR3 contains 15 residues. The CDR3 DNA reads as TGCAGCGTTGCTGGGGGGAGTTCAACTAATGAAAAACTGTTTTTT. Translating gives CSVAGGSSTNEKLFF. The full variable domain, with the rest looked up from reference TRBV29-1 and TRBJ1-4, is SAVISQKPSRDICQRGTSLTIQCQVDSQVTMMFWYRQQPGQSLTLIATANQGSEATYESGFVIDKFPISRPNLTFSTLTVSNMSPEDSSIYLCSVAGGSSTNEKLFFGSGTQLSVL.

The chain employs TRBV28 and TRBJ1-2; 7 nucleotides agree with TRBD1. The CDR3 runs to 14 residues. Germline V gives CDR1 MDHEN, CDR2 SYDVKM. Unmatched junction bases numbered 9, after V lost 4 bases and J lost 7 bases. The CDR3 DNA is TGTGCCAGCAGTTCATTCGACAGGGTTGGTGGCTACACCTTC. Translated: CASSSFDRVGGYTF.

This clone was seen a single time. The rearrangement links TRBV11-3 to TRBJ2-3, with a weak D call TRBD2 (5 bases). There are 16 residues in the CDR3. V lost 6 bases, J lost 1 base, and 17 bases lay in between. The germline gives CDR1 SGHNT, CDR2 YENEEA. CDR3: CASSSGSQYGTDTQYF. The DNA of the CDR3 is TGTGCCAGCAGTTCGGGGTCCCAGTATGGCACAGATACGCAGTATTTT.

The CDR3 reads CASRYGQGGSYEQYF. The CDR3 nucleotides are TGTGCCAGCAGATACGGACAGGGAGGCTCCTACGAGCAGTACTTC. The rearrangement uses TRBV6-2 or TRBV6-3 and TRBJ2-7, with 8 bases identical to TRBD1. Germline V lookup: CDR1 MNHEY, CDR2 SVGEGT. This CDR3 has 15 amino acids. V lost 6 bases, J lost 0 bases, and 7 bases stayed unmatched.

The V call is TRBV7-9, the J call TRBJ2-7; D is possibly TRBD2 (7 bases). The CDR3 is 14 residues long. Germline-derived CDR1 and CDR2 are SEHNR and FQNEAQ (reference sequence). V was cut by 7 bases and J by 4 bases, with 17 bases left in between. CDR3 loop: CASTPDGGLYEQYF. CDR3 nucleotide sequence: TGTGCCAGCACCCCGGACGGGGGGCTTTACGAGCAGTACTTC.

The rearrangement links TRBV6-2 or TRBV6-3 to TRBJ2-5, with D unresolved. The length of the CDR3 is 15 residues. V shed 2 bases and J shed 0 bases, with 10 bases lying between them. Germline V lookup: CDR1 MNHEY, CDR2 SVGEGT. The CDR3 spells CASSYGALYQETQYF. As DNA, the CDR3 is TGTGCCAGCAGTTACGGAGCTCTGTACCAAGAGACCCAGTACTTC.

The CDR3 protein is CASSIELTGELFF. The CDR3, as DNA: TGTGCCAGTAGTATCGAGCTTACCGGGGAGCTGTTTTTT. The rearrangement joins TRBV19 to TRBJ2-2, with D uncertain. Germline V CDR1 and CDR2: LNHDA, SQIVND (reference sequence). The CDR3 runs to 13 residues. With 3 bases removed from V and 5 bases from J, the gap between germline ends came to 7 bases.

The chain uses TRBV27 and TRBJ1-5; tentatively, D is TRBD1 (5 bases). Trimming cost V 4 bases and J 1 base, with 20 bases left between them. The CDR3 is made up of 18 amino acids. CDR1 is MNHEY, CDR2 SMNVEV, per germline (reference sequence). DNA for the CDR3: TGTGCCAGCAGTTCCACGGTGTTTCGGCAGGGAAGCAATCAGCCCCAGCATTTT. Protein sequence: CASSSTVFRQGSNQPQHF.

The chain joins TRBV9 to TRBJ2-7, with 8 positions matching TRBD1. The CDR3 is made up of 13 amino acids. V shed 3 bases, J shed 2 bases, and the junction held 1 base outside the gene matches. Germline V gives CDR1 SGDLS, CDR2 YYNGEE. The DNA of the CDR3 is TGTGCCAGCAGCGAGGGACAGGCCTACGAGCAGTACTTC. Amino acids: CASSEGQAYEQYF. The entire variable domain, with the rest obtained from reference TRBV9 and TRBJ2-7, is as follows: DSGVTQTPKHLITATGQRVTLRCSPRSGDLSVYWYQQSLDQGLQFLIQYYNGEERAKGNILERFSAQQFPDLHSELNLSSLELGDSALYFCASSEGQAYEQYFGPGTRLTVT.

This clone was seen once. The V call is TRBV5-1, the J call TRBJ2-1, with a weak D call TRBD2 (5 bases). Germline CDR1 is SGHRS and CDR2 is YFSETQ. Trimming took 4 bases from V and 6 from J, leaving 17 bases between them. This CDR3 has 15 residues. CDR3 residues: CASSPAAGRANEQFF. The CDR3 bases are TGCGCCAGCAGCCCGGCGGCGGGTAGAGCCAATGAGCAGTTCTTC.

This clone was found a few times. The chain combines TRBV6-5 with TRBJ2-3; TRBD2 might be the D (6 bases). Germline CDR1 MNHEY, CDR2 SVGAGI. The germline V and J ends were trimmed by 7 bases and 6 bases, with 17 bases remaining between them. This CDR3 comprises 14 residues. As DNA, the CDR3 is TGTGCCAGCAACCAGCGGAGGGAGCTGGATACGCAGTATTTT. Translating it yields CASNQRRELDTQYF.

A single count supports this clone. This chain's CDR3 is CASSQSSGAGTGELFF. The CDR3 DNA is TGCGCCAGCAGTCAATCGAGCGGGGCCGGAACCGGGGAGCTGTTTTTT. The chain uses TRBV23-1 and TRBJ2-2, with 7 positions matching TRBD2. TRBV23-1 is given ORF status, its function remaining uncertain. This CDR3 comprises 16 residues. With V trimmed by 0 bases and J by 5 bases, 6 bases remained unmatched.

This chain joins TRBV6-5 and TRBJ2-7, with 7 nucleotides matching TRBD2. V was pared by 6 bases and J by 2 bases, with 10 bases of the junction left unmatched. Germline lookup yields CDR1 MNHEY and CDR2 SVGAGI. The CDR3 extends over 15 amino acids. The chain's CDR3 is CASRQGGVNPYEQYF. The CDR3 DNA follows: TGTGCCAGCAGGCAGGGAGGGGTCAATCCCTACGAGCAGTACTTC.

Of note for this clone: An end of the junction does not agree with germline; a read error may underlie this. The genes are TRBV7-7 and TRBJ2-7, with TRBD2 matching over 7 bases. Looked up from germline, CDR1 is SSHAT and CDR2 is FNYEAQ (reference sequence). CDR3 length: 14 residues. The CDR3 is CASSPSGGSYEQYF. The CDR3 DNA sequence: TGTGCTAGCAGCCCGTCGGGGGGCTCCTACGAGCAGTACTTC.

This chain links TRBV7-3 with TRBJ2-3; tentative D call: TRBD1 (5 bases). Looked up from germline, CDR1 is SGHTA and CDR2 is FQGTGA. V gave up 5 bases and J gave up 6 bases, with 15 bases separating them. CDR3 length: 14 residues. Here the CDR3 reads CASSLSGASDTQYF. For the CDR3, the DNA is TGTGCCAGCAGCCTGAGTGGGGCATCGGATACGCAGTATTTT.

This chain connects TRBV12-3 or TRBV12-4 to TRBJ2-7, with 8 bases identical to TRBD2. The CDR3 spans 13 residues. The ends lost 3 bases at V and 11 bases at J; junction bases unmatched: 9. CDR3: CASSFGGRGAEYF. The CDR3 DNA sequence: TGTGCCAGCAGTTTCGGGGGGCGGGGGGCTGAGTACTTC.

This rearrangement joins TRBV5-1 to TRBJ2-5; maybe TRBD2 (6 bases). Germline assignment: CDR1 SGHRS and CDR2 YFSETQ. V was shortened by 4 bases and J by 4 bases, with 14 bases between the two germline ends. The CDR3 sequence is 14 residues long. CDR3 amino acids: CASSDGGLGETQYF. DNA for the CDR3: TGCGCCAGCAGCGACGGGGGATTGGGAGAGACCCAGTACTTC.

J is TRBJ2-6 and V is TRBV4-3, with 7 nucleotides matching TRBD2. CDR3 length equals 16 residues. The J segment lost 2 bases and the V segment lost 3 bases, leaving 4 bases of the junction unmatched. CDR1 is LGHNA and CDR2 is YSLEER in the germline V gene. In DNA form, the CDR3 reads TGCGCCAGCAGCCAGGATGCGGGGGCTGGGGCCAACGTCCTGACTTTC. This gives the protein CASSQDAGAGANVLTF.

This chain uses TRBV6-2 or TRBV6-3 with TRBJ1-5; 10 nucleotides match TRBD1. Trimming cost V 6 bases and J 5 bases; bases outside gene matches: 7. The CDR3 covers 15 residues. CDR1 is MNHEY and CDR2 is SVGEGT in the germline V gene. The CDR3 DNA reads TGTGCCAGCAGCGTGGGACAGGGGCGAGATCAGCCCCAGCATTTT. Its translation is CASSVGQGRDQPQHF.